This T cell receptor (beta chain) was profiled in a study of CD8 T cells in ankylosing spondylitis. It was by quantitative 5'-RACE with molecular barcodes that TCR beta libraries were made. Using its own MiXCR run on the 5' RACE reads, TCRdb lists one record per CDR3 protein. The table has under 400,000 distinct CDR3 sequences, approximately 10% seen once; the top ten hold 9.1%. In the case of this clonotype: Its antigen is not identified. A much larger clone differs by one base, so this may be a read error.

Study findings and constraints: Reported data indicate significant enrichment of disease-linked clones within matched ankylosing spondylitis synovial fluid. For ankylosing spondylitis blood, a TCR beta motif of about 8 highly homologous variants appeared characteristic.

This sequence originates from a female donor with ankylosing spondylitis or in good health (not recorded which). Sequencing used blood, either unsorted or a sorted T cell fraction (not recorded which).

The CDR3 sequence: CASSLYHGEGHGYTF. CDR3 DNA: TGTGCCAGCAGCCTATATCACGGAGAGGGACATGGCTACACCTTC. The chain is built from TRBV28 and TRBJ1-2; the D gene is possibly TRBD1 (5 bases). Between the trimmed V and J ends, which lost 6 bases and 6 bases, there was a span of 20 bases. The CDR3 loop spans 15 amino acids. Germline CDR1 and CDR2: MDHEN and SYDVKM.